The 29 T cell receptor beta chains reported below all come from one sample, sequenced in a study of T-cell memory formation after mild COVID-19. TCRdb itself ran the 5' RACE reads through MiXCR, one entry per CDR3 protein. Of some 320,000 distinct CDR3 sequences detected, approximately 16% appear once; the ten largest clones hold 20% to 25%. The sample was PBMCs or a T cell subset sorted from them (not recorded which). The source of these receptors is a man between 18 and 29 years old who had mild COVID-19 (a few samples of this study predate the infection). Cell type and time point are not known.

This clonotype was detected only a few times. The rearrangement uses TRBV6-6 and TRBJ2-1; 9 bases are shared with TRBD2. V shed 0 bases and J 4 bases; nucleotides not matched to a gene: 7. The CDR3 is 17 residues long. Germline CDR1 reads MNHNY; CDR2 reads SVGAGI (reference sequence). In DNA form, the CDR3 reads TGTGCCAGCAGTTACTCGTGGGCTAGCGGGGATTACAATGAGCAGTTCTTC. Translating gives CASSYSWASGDYNEQFF.

CDR3 nucleotides: TGTGCCAGCGGGGGTGGTGCGGGACAGTTGTATGGCTACACCTTC. It yields the protein CASGGGAGQLYGYTF. This chain links TRBV12-3 or TRBV12-4 with TRBJ1-2; 7 bases agree with TRBD1. V lost 8 bases, J lost 5 bases, and 14 bases stayed unmatched. The CDR3 loop spans 15 amino acids.

The chain employs TRBV5-1 and TRBJ2-5, with D perhaps TRBD1 (6 bases). Trimming stripped 2 bases from V and 3 bases from J, with 11 bases between. The CDR3 totals 14 residues. CDR1 is SGHRS and CDR2 is YFSETQ in the germline V gene. The CDR3 here is CASSFDRNKETQYF. CDR3 nucleotide sequence: TGCGCCAGCAGCTTCGACAGGAACAAAGAGACCCAGTACTTC.

The chain combines TRBV5-1 with TRBJ2-3, with D unresolved. The germline V gene encodes CDR1 SGHRS and CDR2 YFSETQ. The CDR3 sequence is 15 residues long. V was cut by 3 bases and J by 0 bases, with 11 bases left in between. Here the CDR3 reads CASSWTGSSTDTQYF. CDR3 in DNA: TGCGCCAGCAGCTGGACGGGTTCTAGCACAGATACGCAGTATTTT.

The V gene is TRBV4-3, the J gene TRBJ2-6, with D possibly being TRBD2 (5 bases). V lost 1 base and J lost 4, with 14 bases in between. This CDR3 region has 17 residues. Germline CDR1 and CDR2: LGHNA and YSLEER. In nucleotides, the CDR3 is TGCGCCAGCAGCCAAGGGTTCCAGCGGACGGGGGCCAACGTCCTGACTTTC. Its translation: CASSQGFQRTGANVLTF.

The rearrangement links TRBV11-1 to TRBJ2-3; D gene uncertain. The CDR3 has 12 residues. With 5 bases removed from V and 5 bases from J, the gap between germline ends came to 8 bases. Germline-derived CDR1 and CDR2 are SGHAT and FQDESV (reference sequence). DNA for the CDR3: TGTGCCAGCAGCGTCTGGGGAGATACGCAGTATTTT. Translating it yields CASSVWGDTQYF.

This clonotype was detected only a few times. This chain links TRBV6-5 with TRBJ2-7; 10 bases are shared with TRBD2. The V and J ends lost 6 bases and 0 bases, in that order; junction bases with no gene match: 5. Germline assignment: CDR1 MNHEY and CDR2 SVGAGI. This CDR3 region has 15 residues. The CDR3 here is CASRISGGTSYEQYF. In nucleotides, the CDR3 is TGTGCCAGCAGAATTAGCGGGGGGACCTCCTACGAGCAGTACTTC.

CDR3 protein: CASSHHLGGAGAEAFF. Here the CDR3 DNA reads TGTGCCAGCAGCCATCACCTTGGGGGGGCCGGTGCTGAAGCTTTCTTT. V is TRBV7-6 and J is TRBJ1-1, with D perhaps TRBD1 (6 bases). The germline V gene has CDR1 SGHVS and CDR2 FNYEAQ. This CDR3 spans 16 amino acids. Trimming removed 5 bases from V and 6 bases from J, with 22 bases in between.

This clonotype appeared a few times. V usage is TRBV7-2 and J usage is TRBJ2-3; tentatively, D is TRBD1 or TRBD2 (6 bases each). The CDR3 loop spans 16 amino acids. The germline V gene has CDR1 SGHTA and CDR2 FQGNSA. With 6 bases removed from V and 1 base from J, the gap between germline ends came to 17 bases. The CDR3 DNA reads TGTGCCAGCAGTCTCCAAAGGGGGGACGGCACAGATACGCAGTATTTT. This sequence encodes CASSLQRGDGTDTQYF.

Ten or more counts support this clonotype. The chain employs TRBV7-2 and TRBJ2-1, with D possibly TRBD2 on 6 matching bases. Germline values: CDR1 SGHTA, CDR2 FQGNSA. CDR3 size: 13 residues. V dropped 3 bases and J dropped 9 bases, with 12 bases sitting between them. The CDR3 nucleotides are TGTGCCAGCAGCTTTCGGCGGGGTCCTGAGCAGTTCTTC. It translates to CASSFRRGPEQFF.

Many counts were recorded for this clonotype. This sequence joins TRBV7-2 and TRBJ2-3; 7 bases align to TRBD2. The germline V gene has CDR1 SGHTA and CDR2 FQGNSA. This CDR3 spans 16 amino acids. V shed 1 base and J 3 bases; nucleotides not matched to a gene: 7. This CDR3 is CASSLDAGEGTDTQYF. The CDR3 nucleotides read TGTGCCAGCAGCTTAGACGCGGGGGAGGGTACAGATACGCAGTATTTT.

V and J are TRBV2 and TRBJ2-2; 9 bases match TRBD2. The CDR3 spans 18 residues. The V gene's germline CDR1 is SNHLY and CDR2 FYNNEI. The J segment lost 0 bases and the V segment lost 0 bases, leaving 5 bases of the junction unmatched. The CDR3 here is CASSEASGGSANTGELFF. The CDR3 region has the DNA TGTGCCAGCAGTGAAGCTAGCGGGGGATCCGCGAACACCGGGGAGCTGTTTTTT.

This clonotype was detected many times. The chain links TRBV12-3 or TRBV12-4 to TRBJ2-7, with D tentatively TRBD1 (6 bases). CDR3 length: 14 residues. Trimming removed 1 base at V and 3 bases at J, with 10 bases between. CDR3: CASSLVGTYYEQYF. The CDR3 DNA reads TGTGCCAGCAGTTTAGTTGGGACATACTACGAGCAGTACTTC.

There are many counts of this clonotype. The chain uses TRBV15 and TRBJ2-3; D is undetermined. Trimming left V 8 bases short and J 9 bases short, with 12 bases between. The CDR3 totals 11 residues. The V gene's germline CDR1 is LNHNV and CDR2 YYDKDF (reference sequence). DNA for the CDR3: TGTGCCACCGGGCTATTTGGGACGCAGTATTTT. Protein product: CATGLFGTQYF.

The table lists this clonotype with a few counts. This sequence joins TRBV6-5 and TRBJ2-1; 8 bases are a match to TRBD2. Unmatched junction bases numbered 9, after V lost 5 bases and J lost 0 bases. The CDR3 is made up of 17 amino acids. The germline gives CDR1 MNHEY, CDR2 SVGAGI. The DNA of the CDR3 is TGTGCCAGCAGTGATACATGGAGCGGGGGCTCCTACAATGAGCAGTTCTTC. Its protein is CASSDTWSGGSYNEQFF.

This clonotype was counted at least ten times. V and J are TRBV12-3 or TRBV12-4 and TRBJ1-4; weak D call: TRBD1 (5 bases). V shed 7 bases and J shed 11 bases, with 23 bases lying between them. The CDR3 has 15 amino acids. CDR3 residues: CASNDSRDPSQKLFF. The CDR3 bases are TGTGCCAGCAATGATTCCCGGGACCCATCACAGAAACTGTTTTTT.

V and J are TRBV20-1 and TRBJ1-2; D may be TRBD1 (6 bases). Germline V gene sequence: CDR1 DFQATT, CDR2 SNEGSKA (reference sequence). Trimming took off 3 bases at V and 5 bases at J, with 22 bases between the two ends. This CDR3 region has 16 residues. The DNA for the CDR3 is TGCAGTGCTAGGGGTTGGGGGGCCGCTTACGGATATGGCTACACCTTC. Its protein product is CSARGWGAAYGYGYTF.

This clonotype appeared many times. This chain uses TRBV5-1 with TRBJ1-1, with D possibly TRBD1 on 5 matching bases. Germline V gene lookup returns CDR1 SGHRS and CDR2 YFSETQ. Between the trimmed V and J ends, which lost 0 bases and 1 base, there was a span of 7 bases. CDR3 length: 14 amino acids. This chain's CDR3 is CASSLGDGNTEAFF. In DNA form, the CDR3 reads TGCGCCAGCAGCTTGGGGGACGGGAACACTGAAGCTTTCTTT.

This clonotype has a handful of counts. The chain recombines TRBV20-1 with TRBJ2-1; D perhaps matches TRBD1 (5 bases). The V end lost 3 bases, the J end lost 4 bases, and 13 bases lay between the germline ends. CDR3 length equals 14 residues. The germline V gene encodes CDR1 DFQATT and CDR2 SNEGSKA (reference sequence). CDR3 nucleotide sequence: TGCAGTGCTAGGTCCAGGACAAATTACAATGAGCAGTTCTTC. Translating gives CSARSRTNYNEQFF.

The chain recombines TRBV7-9 with TRBJ2-3; 7 positions agree with TRBD1. This CDR3 is built from 16 residues. V lost 5 bases and J lost 1; bases outside the gene matches: 9. The germline CDR1 and CDR2 sequences are SEHNR and FQNEAQ (reference sequence). For the CDR3, the DNA is TGTGCCAGCAGCCGATATGGGACAGTGGGCACAGATACGCAGTATTTT. The encoded protein is CASSRYGTVGTDTQYF.

This clonotype was observed many times. The rearrangement joins TRBV29-1 to TRBJ2-1, with 10 bases fitting TRBD1. V was clipped by 7 bases and J by 7 bases; unmatched bases: 10. This CDR3 has 14 residues. CDR1 and CDR2 (germline): SQVTM, ANQGSEA. This CDR3 is CSAEGTGETNEQFF. CDR3 nucleotide sequence: TGCAGCGCCGAGGGGACAGGGGAGACTAATGAGCAGTTCTTC.

This clonotype turned up a few times. The chain recombines TRBV7-6 with TRBJ2-6; D not resolved. The CDR3 covers 19 residues. CDR1 is SGHVS and CDR2 is FNYEAQ in the germline V gene. The V end lost 5 bases, the J end lost 0 bases, and 20 bases lay between the germline ends. The CDR3 sequence: CASSPWPHTVLSGANVLTF. The CDR3 nucleotides read TGTGCCAGCAGCCCCTGGCCCCACACCGTACTCTCTGGGGCCAACGTCCTGACTTTC. The full variable domain, completed using reference TRBV7-6 and TRBJ2-6, is GAGVSQSPRYKVTKRGQDVALRCDPISGHVSLYWYRQALGQGPEFLTYFNYEAQQDKSGLPNDRFSAERPEGSISTLTIQRTEQRDSAMYRCASSPWPHTVLSGANVLTFGAGSRLTVL.

The chain is built from TRBV12-3 or TRBV12-4 and TRBJ2-1, with 8 nucleotides matching TRBD2. This CDR3 contains 15 residues. V lost 6 bases, J lost 7 bases, and 11 bases stayed unmatched. CDR3 nucleotides: TGTGCCAGCAGGCCTTACGGGGGGGCAGGGAATGAGCAGTTCTTC. Translating it yields CASRPYGGAGNEQFF.

This clonotype has only a few counts. The chain carries TRBV7-9 and TRBJ2-6; D gene uncertain. The CDR3 spans 15 residues. The ends were cut back, 1 base at V and 0 bases at J, with 4 bases in the middle. CDR1 is SEHNR, CDR2 FQNEAQ, per germline (reference sequence). The CDR3 sequence: CASSLVPSGANVLTF. The CDR3 DNA reads TGTGCCAGCAGCTTAGTACCCTCTGGGGCCAACGTCCTGACTTTC.

The chain couples TRBV10-3 to TRBJ2-5, with 8 bases matching TRBD2. V trimming: 10 bases; J trimming: 2 bases; junction bases outside the gene matches: 6. The CDR3 consists of 13 residues. CDR1 is ENHRY and CDR2 is SYGVKD in the germline V gene. The CDR3 reads CATTAGEQETQYF. In DNA form, the CDR3 reads TGTGCCACCACAGCGGGGGAACAAGAGACCCAGTACTTC.

The chain carries TRBV7-2 and TRBJ2-5; 7 nucleotides match TRBD1. Per the germline V gene, CDR1 is SGHTA and CDR2 is FQGNSA. After removal of 5 bases from V and 4 bases from J, the junction contained 10 bases not matched to a gene. This CDR3 spans 15 amino acids. CDR3 sequence reads: CASSPRWGQSETQYF. In nucleotides, the CDR3 is TGTGCCAGCAGCCCCCGGTGGGGACAGTCAGAGACCCAGTACTTC.

This clonotype appeared a few times. This chain joins TRBV14 and TRBJ2-1, with 8 nucleotides matching TRBD2. CDR1 and CDR2 (germline): SGHDN, FVKESK. V trimming: 3 bases; J trimming: 2 bases; junction bases outside the gene matches: 12. The CDR3 is 18 amino acids. In nucleotides, the CDR3 is TGTGCCAGCAGCCAGCTACCGGGACTAGTCCCTCCCTACAATGAGCAGTTCTTC. This translates into CASSQLPGLVPPYNEQFF.

The chain has TRBV19 and TRBJ2-7, with D perhaps TRBD2 (6 bases). This CDR3 is built from 15 residues. The germline gives CDR1 LNHDA, CDR2 SQIVND (reference sequence). Trimming took 5 bases from V and 2 from J, leaving 16 bases between them. The CDR3, as DNA: TGTGCCAGTAGTCCAGGGTCCGGAGGGACCTACGAGCAGTACTTC. Encoded protein: CASSPGSGGTYEQYF.

This clonotype was seen a few times. V gene TRBV5-1 combines with J gene TRBJ2-2, with no clear D. Germline values: CDR1 SGHRS, CDR2 YFSETQ. V gave up 6 bases and J gave up 4 bases, with 13 bases separating them. The CDR3 consists of 14 residues. CDR3 coding DNA: TGCGCCAGCAAGATCCTCCCGGCCACCGGGGAGCTGTTTTTT. Protein sequence: CASKILPATGELFF. Filled out from reference TRBV5-1 and TRBJ2-2, the complete variable domain reads KAGVTQTPRYLIKTRGQQVTLSCSPISGHRSVSWYQQTPGQGLQFLFEYFSETQRNKGNFPGRFSGRQFSNSRSEMNVSTLELGDSALYLCASKILPATGELFFGEGSRLTVL.